These 8 T cell receptor beta chains share one sample of origin, sequenced in a study of shared clonotypes between healthy human individuals. Method: immunoSEQ multiplex PCR; TCRdb's copy keeps in-frame clones and lacks some. The data show around 1.1 million clones, 75% to 85% seen once. The material sequenced was memory CD4+ T cells from PBMCs. As to subset: CD45RA-negative fraction. The origin of the receptors is a man aged 18 to 29 in good health. Some clones in this sample may be carry-over from other donors' samples.

Notes on this clone: The sample holds other DNA sequences that translate to the same CDR3. The V gene is TRBV5-1, the J gene TRBJ1-1; D ambiguous. Germline lookup yields CDR1 SGHRS and CDR2 YFSETQ. The CDR3 runs to 15 residues. V was shortened by 1 base and J by 4 bases, with 14 bases between the two germline ends. CDR3 coding DNA: TGCGCCAGCAGCTTGTCGGTCACCCGGGGCACTGAAGCTTTCTTT. It is translated as CASSLSVTRGTEAFF.

V gene TRBV4-1 combines with J gene TRBJ1-2; 9 bases are a match to TRBD1. J was trimmed by 5 bases and V by 2 bases; bases with no gene match: 6. CDR3 length: 15 amino acids. Per the germline V gene, CDR1 is MGHRA and CDR2 is YSYEKL. The CDR3 is CASSQTQGARYGYTF. In DNA form, the CDR3 reads TGCGCCAGCAGCCAAACACAGGGGGCGCGTTATGGCTACACCTTC.

The chain uses TRBV18 and TRBJ2-1; 10 bases agree with TRBD1. V shed 1 base, J shed 2 bases, and the junction held 2 bases outside the gene matches. The CDR3 runs to 16 residues. From germline, CDR1 is KGHSH and CDR2 LQKENI. The CDR3 region has the DNA TGTGCCAGCTCACCACAGGGGACAGGGGCCTACAATGAGCAGTTCTTC. It yields the protein CASSPQGTGAYNEQFF.

The sample holds one count of this clone. The gene calls are TRBV18 and TRBJ2-7; 7 nucleotides line up with TRBD1. Germline CDR1 is KGHSH and CDR2 is LQKENI. V was clipped by 2 bases and J by 6 bases; unmatched bases: 10. This CDR3 contains 15 residues. CDR3 region: CASSPARQGSGEQYF. In DNA form, the CDR3 reads TGTGCCAGCTCACCAGCCCGACAGGGTTCTGGCGAGCAGTACTTC.

The genes are TRBV6-5 and TRBJ1-2, with a possible D match to TRBD1 (6 bases). The V and J ends lost 7 bases and 5 bases respectively, with 14 bases between them. Germline V gives CDR1 MNHEY, CDR2 SVGAGI. The CDR3 consists of 13 residues. As DNA, the CDR3 is TGTGCCAGCACCAAGGGGGGAGATTATGGCTACACCTTC. This encodes CASTKGGDYGYTF.

Only one count was recorded for this clone. This CDR3 reads CASSLGGVSQPYGYTF. The CDR3 DNA reads as TGTGCCAGCAGCTTAGGAGGTGTCAGCCAACCCTATGGCTACACCTTC. The chain is built from TRBV7-9 and TRBJ1-2; D unclear. The V end lost 1 base, the J end lost 4 bases, and 16 bases lay between the germline ends. The CDR3 is 16 residues long. Per germline, CDR1 SEHNR and CDR2 FQNEAQ (reference sequence).

This clone appeared a few times. The genes are TRBV5-1 and TRBJ2-2; D possibly corresponds to TRBD1 (5 bases). This CDR3 spans 15 amino acids. The germline V gene encodes CDR1 SGHRS and CDR2 YFSETQ. V was trimmed by 3 bases and J by 2 bases, leaving 11 bases between them. CDR3 region: CASSSDIANTGELFF. CDR3 DNA: TGCGCCAGCAGCTCGGACATAGCTAACACCGGGGAGCTGTTTTTT. Full variable domain (rest looked up from reference TRBV5-1 and TRBJ2-2): KAGVTQTPRYLIKTRGQQVTLSCSPISGHRSVSWYQQTPGQGLQFLFEYFSETQRNKGNFPGRFSGRQFSNSRSEMNVSTLELGDSALYLCASSSDIANTGELFFGEGSRLTVL.

The chain employs TRBV2 and TRBJ1-1, with D tentatively TRBD1 (5 bases). The germline CDR1 and CDR2 sequences are SNHLY and FYNNEI. The CDR3 is 14 amino acids. V was clipped by 5 bases and J by 5 bases, with 15 bases between them. CDR3 loop: CASSLLRGETEAFF. The CDR3 DNA reads TGTGCCAGCAGTTTATTACGGGGGGAGACTGAAGCTTTCTTT.